This T cell receptor beta chain was found in a study of T cell changes during pregnancy in multiple sclerosis. The CDR3 loop spans 15 amino acids. Looked up from germline, CDR1 is LNHNV and CDR2 is YYDKDF (reference sequence). V was shortened by 0 bases and J by 5 bases, with 11 bases between the two germline ends. Sequenced by immunoSEQ multiplex PCR; TCRdb stores in-frame clones only, minus some. Among 70,000 or so clones, 85% to 95% were seen once, and the ten largest hold about 0.3%. The TCR originated in a female donor with multiple sclerosis, enrolled in a pregnancy study. The chain joins TRBV15 to TRBJ1-5; D ambiguous. Sequencing was performed on CD4+ T cells from peripheral blood mononuclear cells, taken after pregnancy. The CDR3 loop reads CATSRDRMLYQPQHF. For the CDR3, the DNA is TGTGCCACCAGCAGAGACAGGATGTTATATCAGCCCCAGCATTTT. The full variable domain, rest sourced from reference TRBV15 and TRBJ1-5, is DAMVIQNPRYQVTQFGKPVTLSCSQTLNHNVMYWYQQKSSQAPKLLFHYYDKDFNNEADTPDNFQSRRPNTSFCFLDIRSPGLGDTAMYLCATSRDRMLYQPQHFGDGTRLSIL.